This T cell receptor beta chain was recorded in a study of blood T cell repertoires in COVID-19. The CDR3 runs 14 residues. Germline CDR1 and CDR2: LGHNA and YSLEER. V was pared by 0 bases and J by 2 bases, with 7 bases between. In the authors' workflow: Counts of nucleated cells, estimated from reference gene primer amplification, were obtained. Clones were read by immunoSEQ multiplex PCR, and TCRdb kept only the in-frame ones, dropping some. The V and J calls and clone size are taken from that table; D and trimming were inferred from the DNA. The sample records 65,000 to 70,000 clones, about 87% being singletons.

The sequence was collected from a man aged 50-59 years with active COVID-19. Sample: peripheral blood. This chain joins TRBV4-3 and TRBJ1-1; no clear D. DNA for the CDR3: TGCGCCAGCAGCCAAGACTACAGAAACACTGAAGCTTTCTTT. Protein sequence: CASSQDYRNTEAFF.